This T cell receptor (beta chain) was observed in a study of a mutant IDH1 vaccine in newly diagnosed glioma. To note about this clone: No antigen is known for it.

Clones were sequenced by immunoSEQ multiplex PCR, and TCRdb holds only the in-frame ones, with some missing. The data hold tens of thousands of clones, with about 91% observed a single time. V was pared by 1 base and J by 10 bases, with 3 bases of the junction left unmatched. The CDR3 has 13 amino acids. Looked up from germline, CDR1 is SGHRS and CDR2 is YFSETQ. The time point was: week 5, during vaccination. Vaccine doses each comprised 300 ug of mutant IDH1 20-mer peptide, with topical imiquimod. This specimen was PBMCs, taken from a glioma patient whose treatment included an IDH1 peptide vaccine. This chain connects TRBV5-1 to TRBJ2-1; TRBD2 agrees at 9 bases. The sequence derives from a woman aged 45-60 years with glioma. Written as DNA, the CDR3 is TGCGCCAGCAGCTTGCCCCTAGCGGGGGAGCAGTTCTTC. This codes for CASSLPLAGEQFF.